The rows below give T cell receptor beta chains drawn from one sample of a study of T cell repertoires in cytomegalovirus infection. No antigen is known for these receptors. TCRdb fed the reads into MiXCR, producing one record per CDR3 protein. The sample holds some 800,000 distinct CDR3 sequences, under 35% seen once. The starting material was cultured CD8+ T cells from PBMCs, obtained from culture after CMV antigen stimulation. These receptors were collected from a human donor in good health (CMV status not recorded). Some clones in this sample may be carry-over from other donors' samples. Each CDR3 is given with its conserved first and last residue. D genes are given only for firm matches. Expanded clones get a size class; other rows say once, few or many, or leave the size out.

D gene | clone size | J gene | V gene | CDR3 protein | CDR3 DNA
- | - | TRBJ1-2 | TRBV7-6 | CASSSNWDVHYGYTF | TGTGCCAGCAGCTCCAATTGGGACGTCCACTATGGCTACACCTTC
TRBD2 | few | TRBJ2-5 | TRBV6-2/TRBV6-3 | CASEGLAGRTQYF | TGTGCCAGCGAGGGGCTAGCGGGCCGCACCCAGTACTTC
- | few | TRBJ1-6 | TRBV6-6 | CASSNRAPDNSPLHF | TGTGCCAGCAGTAACCGGGCACCAGATAATTCACCCCTCCACTTT
- | - | TRBJ2-4 | TRBV9 | CASSAPRGVGAKNIQYF | TGTGCCAGCAGCGCCCCGAGGGGGGTAGGAGCCAAAAACATTCAGTACTTC
- | - | TRBJ1-6 | TRBV6-2/TRBV6-3 | CASSYVGRLDSPLHF | TGTGCCAGCAGTTACGTAGGACGGCTGGATTCACCCCTCCACTTT
TRBD1 | few | TRBJ2-1 | TRBV6-5 | CASSYIRAGTGASWYNEQFF | TGTGCCAGCAGTTACATTCGTGCCGGGACAGGCGCTAGCTGGTACAATGAGCAGTTCTTC
- | few | TRBJ2-2 | TRBV7-6 | CASSLELSTALGTGELFF | TGTGCCAGCAGCTTAGAATTATCGACTGCACTGGGGACCGGGGAGCTGTTTTTT
TRBD1 | few | TRBJ2-3 | TRBV6-6 | CASSYMGQGTDTQYF | TGTGCCAGCTCTTACATGGGACAGGGTACAGATACGCAGTATTTT
- | - | TRBJ2-1 | TRBV4-1 | CASSQEFGGPYNEQFF | TGCGCCAGCAGCCAAGAATTCGGGGGACCCTACAATGAGCAGTTCTTC
- | - | TRBJ1-5 | TRBV7-8 | CASSYQNNQPQHF | TGTGCCAGCAGCTACCAGAACAATCAGCCCCAGCATTTT
- | - | TRBJ1-3 | TRBV3-1 | CASRKGSRISGNTIYF | TGTGCCAGCAGGAAAGGATCTCGGATCTCTGGAAACACCATATATTTT
- | - | TRBJ2-5 | TRBV7-8 | CASSPSVGLQETQYF | TGTGCCAGCAGCCCGTCTGTCGGACTTCAAGAGACCCAGTACTTC
- | few | TRBJ2-4 | TRBV4-3 | CASSQDRQAPQNIQYF | TGCGCCAGCAGCCAAGACCGACAGGCCCCACAAAACATTCAGTACTTC
- | few | TRBJ2-2 | TRBV5-1 | CASITVSGELFF | TGCGCCAGCATAACAGTTTCCGGGGAGCTGTTTTTT
TRBD1 | - | TRBJ2-1 | TRBV7-9 | CASSLGSGGRFF | TGTGCCAGCAGCTTAGGGTCAGGGGGCCGGTTCTTC
- | - | TRBJ2-7 | TRBV7-2 | CASSLKRGREQYF | TGTGCCAGCAGCTTGAAACGGGGGAGGGAGCAGTACTTC